The rows below give T cell receptor beta chains drawn from one sample of a study of T cells in localized non-small cell lung cancer. Profiling relied on immunoSEQ multiplex PCR, and the TCRdb table lists in-frame clones only, not all of them. The sample includes about 75,000 clones, 75% to 85% of them seen just once. The material sequenced was peripheral blood, taken before any cancer treatment. These receptors were collected from a female donor of 60 years or more with stage I lung adenocarcinoma. Each CDR3 is given without its conserved first and last residue.

J: TRBJ1-3; length: 12; V: TRBV30; CDR3: AWSVGTAGNTIY
J: TRBJ2-3; length: 13; V: TRBV29-1; CDR3: SVGWLALSTDTQY
J: TRBJ2-5; length: 14; V: TRBV6-5; CDR3: ASSYSGQARRETQY
J: TRBJ2-1; length: 10; V: TRBV4-2; CDR3: ASSQDVYEQF
J: TRBJ2-7; length: 13; V: TRBV7-2; CDR3: ASSLSLAASYEQY
J: TRBJ2-1; length: 14; V: TRBV7-8; CDR3: ASSPSVRVSDNEQF
J: TRBJ1-5; length: 13; V: TRBV27; CDR3: ASRKQGADNQPQH
J: TRBJ1-5; length: 15; V: TRBV19; CDR3: ASRFEGRGFINQPQH
J: TRBJ2-5; length: 13; V: TRBV7-8; CDR3: ASSLLRGGLETQY
J: TRBJ1-5; length: 16; V: TRBV6-1; CDR3: ASSEGFADWVGNQPQH
J: TRBJ1-1; length: 12; V: TRBV5-6; CDR3: ASSLGTGSSLAF
J: TRBJ1-2; length: 12; V: TRBV5-6; CDR3: ASSLGSLNYGYT
J: TRBJ2-7; length: 12; V: TRBV28; CDR3: ASSASGRAYEQY
J: TRBJ2-3; length: 13; V: TRBV7-2; CDR3: ASSPSALVTDTQY
J: TRBJ2-1; length: 13; V: TRBV18; CDR3: ASSHGTTTYNEQF
J: TRBJ1-2; length: 13; V: TRBV5-1; CDR3: ASSWADRDNYGYT
J: TRBJ1-1; length: 13; V: TRBV7-2; CDR3: ASSSGAFMNTEAF
J: TRBJ2-7; length: 11; V: TRBV5-1; CDR3: ASSQGPSYEQY
J: TRBJ1-4; length: 9; V: TRBV30; CDR3: AWIKLEKTF
J: TRBJ1-3; length: 11; V: TRBV5-6; CDR3: ASSLYGENTIY
J: TRBJ2-5; length: 13; V: TRBV10-3; CDR3: AISESSASQETQY
J: TRBJ1-5; length: 14; V: TRBV7-8; CDR3: ASSLEGEGGGQPQH
J: TRBJ1-1; length: 11; V: TRBV13; CDR3: ASSWGRDTEAF
J: TRBJ1-1; length: 12; V: TRBV30; CDR3: AWSGQPLATEAF
J: TRBJ1-2; length: 14; V: TRBV19; CDR3: ASSIGHQVPIYGYT
J: TRBJ1-5; length: 13; V: TRBV4-2; CDR3: ASSQDSSVPKPQH
J: TRBJ2-7; length: 10; V: TRBV7-9; CDR3: ASSLIPYEQY
J: TRBJ2-1; length: 17; V: TRBV5-8; CDR3: ASSLGSSGRRVSYNEQF
J: TRBJ2-7; length: 11; V: TRBV25-1; CDR3: ASSRTGGYEQY
J: TRBJ1-1; length: 12; V: TRBV30; CDR3: AWTRDSLNTEAF
J: TRBJ1-2; length: 11; V: TRBV6-1; CDR3: ASSEARNYGYT
J: TRBJ1-5; length: 13; V: TRBV30; CDR3: AWSRSGRGAQPQH
J: TRBJ1-3; length: 14; V: TRBV15; CDR3: ATSRAKGSAGNTIY
J: TRBJ2-7; length: 11; V: TRBV13; CDR3: ASSPGNPAEQY
J: TRBJ1-5; length: 9; V: TRBV7-6; CDR3: ASGVDQPQH
J: TRBJ2-2; length: 11; V: TRBV30; CDR3: AHPGPNTGELF
J: TRBJ2-2; length: 13; V: TRBV5-1; CDR3: ASSLRLANTGELF
J: TRBJ1-1; length: 11; V: TRBV10-3; CDR3: AGGGTANTEAF
J: TRBJ1-2; length: 11; V: TRBV28; CDR3: ASLKGANYGYT
J: TRBJ1-6; length: 13; V: TRBV10-3; CDR3: ASTGTVLGNSPLH
J: TRBJ2-3; length: 11; V: TRBV13; CDR3: ASSLTSTDTQY
J: TRBJ1-1; length: 11; V: TRBV7-8; CDR3: ASSLTRDSEAF
J: TRBJ2-1; length: 11; V: TRBV7-2; CDR3: ASNPGGSGEQF
J: TRBJ2-7; length: 13; V: TRBV7-2; CDR3: ASSLVGRAPHEQY
J: TRBJ2-7; length: 9; V: TRBV30; CDR3: AWRISYEQY
J: TRBJ2-4; length: 14; V: TRBV19; CDR3: ASQPGPGSGRGIQY
J: TRBJ1-6; length: 9; V: TRBV2; CDR3: ASSVWSPLH
J: TRBJ2-4; length: 12; V: TRBV6-1; CDR3: ASSEDGAKNIQY
J: TRBJ2-3; length: 15; V: TRBV15; CDR3: ATSRAGLAGVGDTQY
J: TRBJ2-7; length: 12; V: TRBV28; CDR3: ASSSGRSSYEQY